This entry features one T cell receptor (beta chain) sequence. The antigen remains unidentified. The sample is drawn from a study of a mutant IDH1 vaccine in newly diagnosed glioma. Germline-derived CDR1 and CDR2 are SGDLS and YYNGEE. The CDR3 spans 15 residues. V lost 0 bases and J lost 2, with 12 bases in between. Study observations and caveats: Vaccine-induced immune responses were detected in around 93% of patients.

Assay: immunoSEQ multiplex PCR; the TCRdb copy retains only in-frame clones and omits some. The sample records over 45,000 clones, about 90% being singletons. Time point denoted: baseline, week 1 (first vaccination visit). Treatment given: pre-vaccination baseline after standard-of-care therapy. The J gene is TRBJ2-7, the V gene TRBV9; TRBD1 is a possible D gene (6 bases). The TCR sequence derives from a man aged 50 to 60 with glioma. Sequenced material: PBMCs, taken from a glioma patient treated with radiotherapy, temozolomide or both. CDR3: CASSVGWTEAYEQYF. The CDR3 coding sequence is TGTGCCAGCAGCGTAGGGTGGACAGAAGCCTACGAGCAGTACTTC.